The rows below give T cell receptor beta chains drawn from one sample of a study of early T cells in non-severe SARS-CoV-2 infection. TCRdb used MiXCR to reprocess the 5' RACE reads, holding one entry per CDR3 protein. The sample includes fewer than 25,000 distinct CDR3 sequences, around 3.5% of them seen just once. The sequenced material came from whole blood. The receptors come from an adult who was a healthcare worker with PCR-confirmed SARS-CoV-2 infection or an uninfected control (not recorded which). The CDR3 runs from the conserved cysteine through the conserved F or W. A D gene is named only where the DNA matches it firmly. The size field is filled for only some rows; it gives once, few, many or a size class.

many	-	TRBV20-1	TRBJ2-1	TGCAGTGCTTCACAGGGTGGCAATGAGCAGTTCTTC	CSASQGGNEQFF
medium-sized	-	TRBV29-1	TRBJ1-2	TGCAGCGTTACAAGACTACAGGATGGCTACACCTTC	CSVTRLQDGYTF
many	TRBD2	TRBV20-1	TRBJ2-1	TGCAGTGCTATACCGGGACTAGCGGGATACAATGAGCAGTTCTTC	CSAIPGLAGYNEQFF
many	-	TRBV9	TRBJ2-3	TGTGCCAGCAGCGGCCACTCGAATACGCAGTATTTT	CASSGHSNTQYF
many	TRBD2	TRBV4-2	TRBJ2-4	TGTGCCAGCAGCCAAGAATTAAAGAGACTAGCGAACACCAAAAACATTCAGTACTTC	CASSQELKRLANTKNIQYF
-	TRBD1	TRBV20-1	TRBJ1-2	TGCAGTGCTAGAGATTCAAGGGGGCCGTCAGTGTTGCCCAACTATGGCTACACCTTC	CSARDSRGPSVLPNYGYTF
many	TRBD2	TRBV12-3/TRBV12-4	TRBJ2-1	TGTGCCAGCAGCCCGGGACTAGCGGGAGTCCATGAGCAGTTCTTC	CASSPGLAGVHEQFF
many	TRBD2	TRBV20-1	TRBJ2-1	TGCAGTGCTAGAGACGCACGGGTAGCGGGGATTAAGATGGGTGAGCAGTTCTTC	CSARDARVAGIKMGEQFF
many	TRBD2	TRBV11-2	TRBJ2-1	TGTGCCAGCAGCGCCCACTACTACTCGCGGGAGGGCAACAATGAGCAGTTCTTC	CASSAHYYSREGNNEQFF
many	-	TRBV9	TRBJ2-4	TGTGCCAGCAGCGTGAGCGACAGGATCCAAAACATTCAGTACTTC	CASSVSDRIQNIQYF
many	-	TRBV7-9	TRBJ2-7	TGTGCCAGCAGCTTCACCGGGTCCTCCTACGAGCAGTACTTC	CASSFTGSSYEQYF
-	-	TRBV5-1	TRBJ2-3	TGCGCCAGCAGCTTGGGGACTAATACGCAGTATTTT	CASSLGTNTQYF
many	-	TRBV29-1	TRBJ2-2	TGCAGCGTTGGTAGAGAGGTGGACACCGGGGAGCTGTTTTTT	CSVGREVDTGELFF
many	-	TRBV5-1	TRBJ2-7	TGCGCCAGCAGCTGGACGGAAACCTACGAGCAGTACTTC	CASSWTETYEQYF
many	TRBD2	TRBV14	TRBJ2-5	TGTGCCAGCAGTCTCGGACTAGCGGGGCAAGAGACCCAGTACTTC	CASSLGLAGQETQYF
many	-	TRBV11-3	TRBJ2-1	TGTGCCAGCAGCACGTCCCGGGACAATTACAATGAGCAGTTCTTC	CASSTSRDNYNEQFF
many	TRBD1	TRBV7-8	TRBJ2-5	TGTGCCAGCAGACGCCGCCTCCAGGGGGCTCAAGAGACCCAGTACTTC	CASRRRLQGAQETQYF
many	TRBD1	TRBV12-3/TRBV12-4	TRBJ2-7	TGTGCCAGCAGTTTGACAGGGGTCCACGAGCAGTACTTC	CASSLTGVHEQYF
-	-	TRBV12-3/TRBV12-4	TRBJ2-7	TGTGCCAGCAGCCCAGCCCACGAGCAGTACTTC	CASSPAHEQYF
many	-	TRBV7-3	TRBJ2-2	TGTGCCAGCAGCTCAAGGGCCGGAACCGGGGAGCTGTTTTTT	CASSSRAGTGELFF
-	TRBD2	TRBV11-2	TRBJ2-1	TGTGCCAGCAGTGGACTAGCGGGAGTCATCATGTCCAATGAGCAGTTCTTC	CASSGLAGVIMSNEQFF
many	-	TRBV19	TRBJ1-5	TGTGCCAGTAGTATAGCTCGGGGGCGCAATCAGCCCCAGCATTTT	CASSIARGRNQPQHF
many	-	TRBV7-9	TRBJ2-5	TGTGCCAGCAGCTTAGTACGAGAGACCCAGTACTTC	CASSLVRETQYF
many	-	TRBV7-9	TRBJ1-1	TGTGCCAGCACCATGGACAGAATGAACACTGAAGCTTTCTTT	CASTMDRMNTEAFF
many	-	TRBV18	TRBJ2-7	TGTGCCAGCTCTCCACTACAGGGCCTCTCCTACGAGCAGTACTTC	CASSPLQGLSYEQYF
many	-	TRBV19	TRBJ1-3	TGTGCCAGTAGTATACTGGCCTCTGGAAACACCATATATTTT	CASSILASGNTIYF
many	-	TRBV27	TRBJ2-5	TGTGCCAGCAGTTTATATTGGGGGCAAGAGACCCAGTACTTC	CASSLYWGQETQYF
medium-sized	-	TRBV4-3	TRBJ1-2	TGCGCCAGCAGCCAGGATACAAGCAGGGTCTATGGCTACACCTTC	CASSQDTSRVYGYTF
many	-	TRBV3-1	TRBJ2-7	TGTGCCAGCAGCCAACAAGCAGCCAAACCAGCCTTC	CASSQQAAKPAF
many	-	TRBV18	TRBJ1-2	TGTGCCAGCTCACCAAGGGGAGACTATGGCTACACCTTC	CASSPRGDYGYTF
-	-	TRBV12-3/TRBV12-4	TRBJ1-1	TGTGTCAGCAGGGACGGACCAAACACTGAAGCTTTCTTT	CVSRDGPNTEAFF
many	TRBD1	TRBV5-1	TRBJ2-6	TGCGCCAGCAGCTTGGGGGACAGGGCCCCCGTCCTGACTTTC	CASSLGDRAPVLTF
many	TRBD2	TRBV4-1	TRBJ2-3	TGCGCCGCTGCGACTAGCCCTTTCGGCACAGATACGCAGTATTTT	CAAATSPFGTDTQYF
medium-sized	-	TRBV29-1	TRBJ2-1	TGCAGCGGATACCCTAGCGACCTATACAATGAGCAGTTCTTC	CSGYPSDLYNEQFF
many	-	TRBV7-6	TRBJ2-5	TGTGCCAGCAGCCCCCAACCCGAGACCCAGTACTTC	CASSPQPETQYF
many	-	TRBV6-1	TRBJ2-2	TGTGCCAGCAGAGCCGGGACCGAGCAAAGGGAGCTGTTTTTT	CASRAGTEQRELFF
many	TRBD1	TRBV5-1	TRBJ2-7	TGCGCCAGCAGCTTGGAACCGGGACAGGGGTCCGAGCAGTACTTC	CASSLEPGQGSEQYF
many	-	TRBV11-2	TRBJ1-1	TGTGCCAGCAGCTTATCGTCTGAAGCTTTCTTT	CASSLSSEAFF
many	-	TRBV13	TRBJ1-1	TGTGCCAGCAGCCACCGGACCCGGGGCACTGAAGCTTTCTTT	CASSHRTRGTEAFF
many	-	TRBV18	TRBJ2-5	TGTGCCAGCTCAGTTCAACAGGGTGCTCGGACCCAGTACTTC	CASSVQQGARTQYF
many	TRBD1	TRBV6-2/TRBV6-3	TRBJ2-7	TGTGCCAGCAGTTCCCGGACAGGGGAAGACTACGAGCAGTACTTC	CASSSRTGEDYEQYF
medium-sized	TRBD1	TRBV6-6	TRBJ1-4	TGTGCCAGCAGTTACCCCGGGACAGGGGAGACCTATGGGGAAAAACTGTTTTTT	CASSYPGTGETYGEKLFF
many	-	TRBV4-1	TRBJ2-7	TGCGCCAGCAGCCAAGACAGGGGTCCCAGCGAGCAGTACTTC	CASSQDRGPSEQYF
many	TRBD1	TRBV20-1	TRBJ1-2	TGCAGTGCTAGGGGACAGGGGGCCTTTGAATATGGCTACACCTTC	CSARGQGAFEYGYTF
many	-	TRBV25-1	TRBJ1-4	TGTGCCAGCAGTGAAAGGGGGGCGGGCGAAAAACTGTTTTTT	CASSERGAGEKLFF
-	-	TRBV5-1	TRBJ1-3	TGCGCCAGCAGCCCCCGAGTAGGGACCATATATTTT	CASSPRVGTIYF
-	-	TRBV7-2	TRBJ2-7	TGTGCCAGCAGCTTGGGCGGGACATCCACCTACGAGCAGTACTTC	CASSLGGTSTYEQYF